These 13 T cell receptor beta chains were sequenced from one sample in a study of response to subunit inactivated influenza vaccine. One entry per CDR3 protein results from TCRdb running MiXCR on the RT-PCR reads. This sample has approximately 530,000 distinct CDR3 sequences, with roughly 7.6% found just once. The starting material was PBMCs from blood, obtained 23 months after vaccination. These TCRs come from a man between 50 and 70 years old who received an inactivated influenza vaccine.

This clonotype has only a few counts. The chain has TRBV7-9 and TRBJ2-5; D is uncertain. Trimming stripped 2 bases from V and 7 bases from J, with 11 bases between. Per the germline V gene, CDR1 is SEHNR and CDR2 is FQNEAQ (reference sequence). This CDR3 region has 13 residues. CDR3 DNA: TGTGCCAGCAGCTTATGGCAGGAGAGGACCCAGTACTTC. It encodes CASSLWQERTQYF.

This clonotype came up many times. The chain links TRBV20-1 to TRBJ2-5, with D possibly matching TRBD2 (5 bases). V was trimmed by 0 bases and J by 4 bases, leaving 9 bases between them. This CDR3 has 13 residues. The germline V gene encodes CDR1 DFQATT and CDR2 SNEGSKA (reference sequence). CDR3: CSARDVGVETQYF. CDR3 coding DNA: TGCAGTGCTAGAGATGTCGGGGTAGAGACCCAGTACTTC.

The chain combines TRBV28 with TRBJ2-1; 11 bases match TRBD2. There are 16 residues in the CDR3. V was pared by 5 bases and J by 0 bases, with 3 bases of the junction left unmatched. Germline V gene sequence: CDR1 MDHEN, CDR2 SYDVKM. The CDR3 DNA is TGTGCCAGCAGTCTACTAGCGGGGGCCTCCTACAATGAGCAGTTCTTC. Protein product: CASSLLAGASYNEQFF.

This clonotype was detected only a few times. The chain combines TRBV29-1 with TRBJ2-7; 7 nucleotides align to TRBD2. Germline CDR1 reads SQVTM; CDR2 reads ANQGSEA. This CDR3 has 16 residues. Germline trimming cut 3 bases from V and 4 bases from J; bases unmatched to any gene: 15. The CDR3 protein is CSVEALAGRDLYEQYF. DNA of the CDR3: TGCAGCGTTGAGGCATTAGCAGGGAGGGATCTTTACGAGCAGTACTTC.

This sequence joins TRBV7-2 and TRBJ2-7, with 7 bases matching TRBD1. The CDR3 is 13 amino acids. Germline CDR1 and CDR2: SGHTA and FQGNSA. Trimming cost V 5 bases and J 8 bases; bases outside gene matches: 9. The CDR3 DNA is TGTGCCAGCAGCGGGGGACAGACGCTAAAGCAGTACTTC. Its protein is CASSGGQTLKQYF. Supplemented by reference TRBV7-2 and TRBJ2-7, the full variable domain reads GAGVSQSPSNKVTEKGKDVELRCDPISGHTALYWYRQSLGQGLEFLIYFQGNSAPDKSGLPSDRFSAERTGGSVSTLTIQRTQQEDSAVYLCASSGGQTLKQYFGPGTRLTVT.

The chain links TRBV6-5 to TRBJ2-4, with D tentatively TRBD1 or TRBD2 (5 bases each). The CDR3 consists of 14 residues. Germline V gene sequence: CDR1 MNHEY, CDR2 SVGAGI. V was trimmed by 4 bases and J by 9 bases, leaving 16 bases between them. CDR3 bases: TGTGCCAGCAGTTTGGGACGGAATCTTGGCATTCAGTACTTC. It translates to CASSLGRNLGIQYF.

The chain employs TRBV15 and TRBJ1-5, with TRBD1 matching 7 bases. CDR1 LNHNV and CDR2 YYDKDF come from the germline V gene (reference sequence). CDR3 length: 12 amino acids. The trim removed 6 bases at V and 6 bases at J, leaving 2 bases unmatched. Written as DNA, the CDR3 is TGTGCCACCAGTCGACAGGGTCAGCCCCAGCATTTT. Translated: CATSRQGQPQHF. The whole variable domain, filled in from reference TRBV15 and TRBJ1-5, reads DAMVIQNPRYQVTQFGKPVTLSCSQTLNHNVMYWYQQKSSQAPKLLFHYYDKDFNNEADTPDNFQSRRPNTSFCFLDIRSPGLGDTAMYLCATSRQGQPQHFGDGTRLSIL.

Only a few counts were recorded for this clonotype. The chain carries TRBV20-1 and TRBJ2-3, with 13 bases identical to TRBD2. The CDR3 has 18 amino acids. Looked up from germline, CDR1 is DFQATT and CDR2 is SNEGSKA (reference sequence). The V segment lost 2 bases and the J segment 7 bases; nucleotides outside the gene matches: 15. CDR3: CSARTSGGAGVQVNTQYF. CDR3 in DNA: TGCAGTGCTAGAACTAGCGGGGGGGCCGGTGTTCAAGTAAATACGCAGTATTTT.

Ten or more counts support this clonotype. The chain is built from TRBV20-1 and TRBJ1-6; D may be TRBD1 (5 bases). CDR3 length equals 12 residues. V dropped 5 bases and J dropped 11 bases, with 13 bases sitting between them. CDR1 and CDR2 from the germline V gene are DFQATT and SNEGSKA (reference sequence). The CDR3 spells CSARRQIPPLHF. The CDR3, as DNA: TGCAGTGCTCGCAGACAGATACCACCCCTCCACTTT.

The sample holds a few counts of this clonotype. The chain uses TRBV7-2 and TRBJ2-1; D ambiguous. The ends were cut back, 0 bases at V and 9 bases at J, with 12 bases in the middle. The CDR3 is made up of 14 amino acids. Germline loops: CDR1 SGHTA, CDR2 FQGNSA. CDR3 DNA sequence: TGTGCCAGCAGCTTAGCAGGATGGAAGGGTGAGCAGTTCTTC. It encodes CASSLAGWKGEQFF.

This clonotype occurred a few times. This chain joins TRBV10-3 and TRBJ2-1; TRBD2 might be the D (6 bases). The CDR3 covers 17 residues. The germline gives CDR1 ENHRY, CDR2 SYGVKD. Between the trimmed V and J ends, which lost 2 bases and 0 bases, there was a span of 14 bases. The chain's CDR3 is CAISELGGAISYNEQFF. CDR3 DNA sequence: TGTGCCATCAGTGAGCTGGGAGGCGCTATCTCCTACAATGAGCAGTTCTTC.

There are a few counts of this clonotype. This chain uses TRBV6-1 with TRBJ1-6, with D perhaps matching TRBD1 (5 bases). The CDR3 extends over 14 amino acids. Germline V gives CDR1 MNHNS, CDR2 SASEGT. V dropped 3 bases and J dropped 5 bases, with 8 bases sitting between them. The CDR3 loop reads CASSDSGHNSPLHF. CDR3 nucleotide sequence: TGTGCCAGCAGTGATTCGGGGCATAATTCACCCCTCCACTTT.

Only a few counts were recorded for this clonotype. CDR3 residues: CASSPGTGTLNQPQHF. In DNA form, the CDR3 reads TGTGCCAGCAGCCCTGGGACAGGGACCCTAAATCAGCCCCAGCATTTT. V and J are TRBV6-2 or TRBV6-3 and TRBJ1-5, with 9 bases fitting TRBD1. The V gene end was trimmed by 6 bases and the J gene end by 4 bases; junction bases not matched to a gene: 10. From germline, CDR1 is MNHEY and CDR2 SVGEGT. This CDR3 spans 16 amino acids.